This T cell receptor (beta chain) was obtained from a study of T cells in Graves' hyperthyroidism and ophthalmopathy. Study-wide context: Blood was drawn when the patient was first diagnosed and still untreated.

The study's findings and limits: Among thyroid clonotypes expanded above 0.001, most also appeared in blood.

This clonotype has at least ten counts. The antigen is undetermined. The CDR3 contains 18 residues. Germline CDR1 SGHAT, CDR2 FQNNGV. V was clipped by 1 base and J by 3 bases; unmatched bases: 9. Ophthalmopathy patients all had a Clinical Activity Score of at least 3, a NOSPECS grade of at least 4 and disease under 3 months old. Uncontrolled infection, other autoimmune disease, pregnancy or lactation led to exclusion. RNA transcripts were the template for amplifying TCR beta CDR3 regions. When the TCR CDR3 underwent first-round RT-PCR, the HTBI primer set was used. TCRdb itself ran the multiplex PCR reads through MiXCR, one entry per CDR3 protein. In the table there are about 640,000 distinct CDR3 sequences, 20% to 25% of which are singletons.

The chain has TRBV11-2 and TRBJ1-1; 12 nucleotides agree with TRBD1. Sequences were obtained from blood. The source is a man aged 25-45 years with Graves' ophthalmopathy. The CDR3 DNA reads TGTGCCAGCAGCTTAGTTGTCGGGACAGGGGGCCCACACACTGAAGCTTTCTTT. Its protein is CASSLVVGTGGPHTEAFF.